This T cell receptor (beta chain) was observed in a study of prognosis after radiotherapy for stage I lung cancer. At the level of the study: Patients with stage I non-small cell lung cancer joined the study from April 2018 through early 2019. About five patients had oligometastatic NSCLC after their primary tumor was surgically resected, and more than eleven patients had newly diagnosed primary stage I lung tumors. There were no patients who received concurrent therapy with stereotactic body radiotherapy.

The CDR3 covers 13 residues. The junction had 1 base not matched to a gene; V was cut back by 9 bases and J by 4 bases. Looked up from germline, CDR1 is KGHDR and CDR2 is SFDVKD. Findings of the study overall: The authors reported that TRBV and TRBJ gene usage differed between patients with and without metastases.

Amplicons of TCR beta CDR3 were generated from genomic DNA by two-round multiplex PCR. Gene-specific primers for each TRBV and TRBJ gene drove first-round PCR. TCRdb re-called the multiplex PCR reads through MiXCR, storing one row per CDR3 protein. The sample holds over 11,000 distinct CDR3 sequences, roughly 27% seen once. In this sample, this clonotype is medium-sized. Its antigen remains unidentified. The sequenced sample was PBMCs, obtained before or after stereotactic body radiation therapy (not recorded which). This TCR derives from a donor aged 50 or older with non-small cell lung cancer. The chain has TRBV24-1 and TRBJ2-1; 11 bases line up with TRBD2. The CDR3 is CATGTSGYNEQFF. The CDR3, as DNA: TGTGCCACCGGGACTAGCGGTTACAATGAGCAGTTCTTC.